One and the same sample provided the 26 T cell receptor beta chains below, sequenced in a study of T cell clonality in common variable immunodeficiency (dated by TCRdb to between 2015 and 2017). Libraries were made using the immunoSEQ multiplex PCR assay. TCRdb limited this immuneACCESS table to in-frame rearrangements with V and J called. A share of clones is missing; checked studies link under half to unresolved V genes, and the rest is unexplained. The table for this sample lists some 42,000 clones, none of them counted only once. 1.2% to 1.5% of the sample rests with the top ten. The sample was peripheral blood mononuclear cells. The source of these receptors is a person aged 18 to 69 in good health.

This clone was counted many times. The missing CDR3 end, 3 residues past where the read stops, is filled in from the germline J gene. This chain links TRBV2 with TRBJ1-1, with no clear D. Trimming took off 2 bases at V and 1 base at J, with 8 bases between the two ends. Germline lookup yields CDR1 SNHLY and CDR2 FYNNEI. The CDR3 is 14 residues long. CDR3 DNA (partial): TGTGCCAGCAGTGAAAAGGGCGCGAACACTGAA. Protein: CASSEKGANTE. The full CDR3 is CASSEKGANTEAFF.

This clone was seen repeatedly, ten times or more. One end of the junction is discordant with germline, which a read error may explain. The CDR3 region is CASSQDGGTDTQYF. CDR3 DNA (partial): TGCGCCAGCAGCCAAGACGGGGGCACAGATACG. The chain employs TRBV4-2 and TRBJ2-3, with D possibly TRBD2 on 5 matching bases. The sequence runs out 3 residues before the end of the CDR3; the remainder is reconstructed from the germline J gene. The CDR3 loop spans 14 amino acids. Germline CDR1 is LGHNA and CDR2 is YNFKEQ.

This clone appeared many times. The read gets to within 3 residues of the CDR3 end, and the germline J gene fills in the rest. The chain uses TRBV12-5 and TRBJ2-3; D might be TRBD2 (5 bases). The CDR3 length is 14 residues. V gave up 3 bases and J gave up 3 bases, with 10 bases separating them. The germline gives CDR1 LGHNT, CDR2 FRNRAP. The DNA read from the CDR3 is TGTGCTAGTGGTTTCGGAGCGGAGACAGATACG. It yields the protein CASGFGAETDT. The entire CDR3 reads CASGFGAETDTQYF.

This clone was seen many times. The CDR3 is cut off 3 residues early in the read; its end comes from the germline J gene. This chain joins TRBV20-1 and TRBJ1-5, with D uncertain. CDR1 and CDR2 (germline): DFQATT, SNEGSKA (reference sequence). V lost 1 base, J lost 4 bases, and 5 bases lay in between. The CDR3 covers 12 residues. CDR3 sequence reads: CSARGQNQPQHF. The sequenced part of the CDR3 DNA is TGCAGTGCTAGAGGACAAAATCAGCCC.

Ten or more counts support this clone. The read halts 3 residues ahead of the CDR3 end, with the missing end drawn from the germline J gene. This chain connects TRBV5-4 to TRBJ2-7; tentative D call: TRBD2 (6 bases). The CDR3 has 15 residues. CDR1 SGHNT and CDR2 YYREEE come from the germline V gene (reference sequence). Deletions cut 4 bases from V and 1 base from J, with 15 bases between. The CDR3 sequence is CASSLIGGGSYEQYF. The CDR3 DNA, read in part, is TGTGCCAGCAGCCTCATCGGGGGAGGTTCCTACGAG. The full variable domain, its missing parts supplied by reference TRBV5-4 and TRBJ2-7, is ETGVTQSPTHLIKTRGQQVTLRCSSQSGHNTVSWYQQALGQGPQFIFQYYREEENGRGNFPPRFSGLQFPNYSSELNVNALELDDSALYLCASSLIGGGSYEQYFGPGTRLTVT.

This clone appeared many times. Read sequence stops 3 residues before the CDR3 end, and the germline J gene provides the missing end. The chain is built from TRBV5-4 and TRBJ2-3, with 7 bases that match TRBD1. Trimming removed 1 base from V and 2 bases from J; junction bases left unmatched: 4. The CDR3 is made up of 15 amino acids. CDR1 is SGHNT and CDR2 is YYREEE in the germline V gene (reference sequence). The part of the CDR3 DNA that was read is TGTGCCAGCAGCTTGAAAGGGGGCTTCACAGATACG. It codes for CASSLKGGFTDT. The full CDR3 protein reads CASSLKGGFTDTQYF.

This clone was detected many times. The sequence runs out 3 residues before the end of the CDR3; the remainder is reconstructed from the germline J gene. This chain connects TRBV19 to TRBJ2-3, with 8 bases fitting TRBD2. Germline trimming cut 11 bases from V and 0 bases from J; bases unmatched to any gene: 7. Germline CDR1 and CDR2: LNHDA and SQIVND (reference sequence). This CDR3 region has 14 residues. The CDR3 bases that were read are TGTGCCTCAGGGGCTAGCGGGAGCACAGATACG. Protein sequence: CASGASGSTDT. The CDR3 in full is CASGASGSTDTQYF.

In this sample, this clone turned up many times. The CDR3 sequence is CASSILSHSNQPQHF. The part of the CDR3 DNA that was read is TGTGCCAGTAGTATTTTGAGCCATAGCAATCAGCCC. The chain carries TRBV19 and TRBJ1-5; no clear D. Read sequence stops 3 residues before the CDR3 end, and the germline J gene provides the missing end. V lost 3 bases to trimming and J lost 0 bases, with 9 bases between them. Germline lookup yields CDR1 LNHDA and CDR2 SQIVND (reference sequence). This CDR3 region has 15 residues.

This clone was counted many times. The read falls 3 residues short of the CDR3 end, and the missing part is taken from the germline J gene. V is TRBV7-6 and J is TRBJ2-3; no reliable D call. CDR3 length equals 13 residues. CDR1 is SGHVS, CDR2 FNYEAQ, per germline. Trimming took off 1 base at V and 6 bases at J, with 8 bases between the two ends. CDR3 DNA (partial): TGTGCCAGCAGCTTAGAACAGCCTGATACG. Amino acids: CASSLEQPDT. The entire CDR3 reads CASSLEQPDTQYF.

This clone showed up just a few times. CDR3 sequence: CASSPSLAGWVSNQPQHF. Partial CDR3 DNA: TGTGCCAGCTCACCTTCCCTCGCAGGGTGGGTCAGCAATCAGCCC. V and J are TRBV18 and TRBJ1-5, with D tentatively TRBD1 (5 bases). Read data end 3 residues before the CDR3 end; the end is taken from the germline J gene. The CDR3 sequence is 18 residues long. Looked up from germline, CDR1 is KGHSH and CDR2 is LQKENI. V was clipped by 3 bases and J by 1 base, with 19 bases between them. The complete variable domain, with remaining parts taken from reference TRBV18 and TRBJ1-5, reads NAGVMQNPRHLVRRRGQEARLRCSPMKGHSHVYWYRQLPEEGLKFMVYLQKENIIDESGMPKERFSAEFPKEGPSILRIQQVVRGDSAAYFCASSPSLAGWVSNQPQHFGDGTRLSIL.

There are many counts of this clone. With the read ending 3 residues before the CDR3 end, the germline J gene is used to fill in that end. The genes are TRBV29-1 and TRBJ1-1, with no clear D. Germline loops: CDR1 SQVTM, CDR2 ANQGSEA. Trimming stripped 7 bases from V and 1 base from J, with 4 bases between. This CDR3 spans 10 amino acids. The sequenced CDR3 bases are TGCAGCGCCGGGAACACTGAA. Protein: CSAGNTE. From start to end, the CDR3 is CSAGNTEAFF. Drawing the rest from reference TRBV29-1 and TRBJ1-1, the complete variable domain is SAVISQKPSRDICQRGTSLTIQCQVDSQVTMMFWYRQQPGQSLTLIATANQGSEATYESGFVIDKFPISRPNLTFSTLTVSNMSPEDSSIYLCSAGNTEAFFGQGTRLTVV.

The sample holds a few counts of this clone. The DNA ends 3 residues before the CDR3 does, and the rest of the CDR3 is filled in from the germline J gene. V is TRBV4-2 and J is TRBJ2-7, with TRBD1 identical over 7 bases. V shed 0 bases, J shed 3 bases, and the junction held 8 bases outside the gene matches. Germline CDR1 reads LGHNA; CDR2 reads YNFKEQ. This CDR3 contains 16 residues. The CDR3 sequence is CASSQENPGQHYEQYF. The DNA read from the CDR3 is TGTGCCAGCAGCCAAGAGAACCCGGGACAGCACTACGAG.

This clone has more than one count but fewer than ten. Read sequence stops 3 residues before the CDR3 end, and the germline J gene provides the missing end. The chain uses TRBV2 and TRBJ1-2, with TRBD1 identical over 8 bases. Per germline, CDR1 SNHLY and CDR2 FYNNEI. CDR3 size: 16 residues. Partial CDR3 DNA: TGTGCCAGCAGTGCGTGGACAGGGCTAAGAGCCTACGAC. Amino acids: CASSAWTGLRAYD. The full CDR3 is CASSAWTGLRAYDYTF.

This clone has ten or more counts. The CDR3: CASRTGLVQPQHF. CDR3 DNA, as far as it was read: TGTGCCAGTAGGACAGGGTTGGTTCAGCCC. The J gene is TRBJ1-5, the V gene TRBV19; 7 nucleotides line up with TRBD1. The sequenced fragment ends 3 residues before the CDR3 boundary, so the rest is inferred from the germline J gene. Germline CDR1 is LNHDA and CDR2 is SQIVND (reference sequence). CDR3 length: 13 amino acids. V lost 6 bases, J lost 6 bases, and 5 bases stayed unmatched.

In this sample, this clone turned up many times. Read coverage stops 3 residues before the CDR3 terminus; the germline J gene supplies the remainder. This chain connects TRBV6-2 or TRBV6-3 to TRBJ1-2, with a weak D call TRBD1 (5 bases). The CDR3 contains 12 residues. V was shortened by 5 bases and J by 4 bases, with 8 bases between the two germline ends. Looked up from germline, CDR1 is MNHEY and CDR2 is SVGEGT. CDR3 residues: CASSLGLYGYTF. Partial CDR3 DNA: TGTGCCAGCAGTCTGGGGCTCTATGGC.

This clone occurred many times. The read halts 3 residues ahead of the CDR3 end, with the missing end drawn from the germline J gene. The chain employs TRBV19 and TRBJ2-2; D is possibly TRBD1 (6 bases). This CDR3 has 12 amino acids. Germline CDR1 is LNHDA and CDR2 is SQIVND (reference sequence). V was pared by 6 bases and J by 7 bases, with 9 bases between. CDR3 sequence reads: CASRNRVGELFF. The sequenced CDR3 bases are TGTGCCAGTAGGAACAGGGTCGGGGAG. The complete variable domain, with remaining parts taken from reference TRBV19 and TRBJ2-2, reads DGGITQSPKYLFRKEGQNVTLSCEQNLNHDAMYWYRQDPGQGLRLIYYSQIVNDFQKGDIAEGYSVSREKKESFPLTVTSAQKNPTAFYLCASRNRVGELFFGEGSRLTVL.

This clone occurred many times. The CDR3 bases that were read are TGCGCCAGCAGCTTGACTAGCGCGTACAATGAG. It translates to CASSLTSAYNE. The full CDR3 sequence reads CASSLTSAYNEQFF. This sequence joins TRBV5-1 and TRBJ2-1, with 7 bases lining up with TRBD2. The CDR3 extends 3 residues past the end of the read, so its final part is completed from the germline J gene. V was pared by 1 base and J by 4 bases, with 2 bases of the junction left unmatched. Germline CDR1 SGHRS, CDR2 YFSETQ. The CDR3 has 14 residues. Full variable domain (remainder filled in from reference TRBV5-1 and TRBJ2-1): KAGVTQTPRYLIKTRGQQVTLSCSPISGHRSVSWYQQTPGQGLQFLFEYFSETQRNKGNFPGRFSGRQFSNSRSEMNVSTLELGDSALYLCASSLTSAYNEQFFGPGTRLTVL.

This clone was detected ten times or more. The read ends 3 residues shy of where the CDR3 ends; the end is completed using the germline J gene. V and J are TRBV10-3 and TRBJ2-1; possible D gene TRBD2, 6 bases. Trimming stripped 1 base from V and 3 bases from J, with 16 bases between. The CDR3 extends over 17 amino acids. Germline CDR1 reads ENHRY; CDR2 reads SYGVKD. The CDR3 DNA, read in part, is TGTGCCATCAGTGAGTTACCGGCGGGGAGACTCTACAATGAG. Translating it yields CAISELPAGRLYNE. The complete CDR3 sequence is CAISELPAGRLYNEQFF.

This clone was found a few times. The CDR3 end falls 3 residues outside the read, so it is completed with the germline J gene. The V gene is TRBV20-1, the J gene TRBJ2-7, with D possibly being TRBD1 (5 bases). Germline V gives CDR1 DFQATT, CDR2 SNEGSKA (reference sequence). The CDR3 has 11 residues. V was pared by 6 bases and J by 6 bases, with 12 bases between. CDR3 DNA, as far as it was read: TGCAGTGCCCAAGGGGATCGCGAG. Protein: CSAQGDRE. The whole CDR3 region reads CSAQGDREQYF.

This clone has more than one count but fewer than ten. The read terminates 3 residues before the CDR3 end, so the remaining end is supplied by the germline J gene. The chain uses TRBV6-1 and TRBJ2-3; TRBD1 is a possible D gene (6 bases). Deletions cut 2 bases from V and 6 bases from J, with 15 bases between. CDR1 and CDR2 from the germline V gene are MNHNS and SASEGT. This CDR3 contains 15 residues. The part of the CDR3 DNA that was read is TGTGCCAGCAGTGAACTGGCAGGGGCGTGGGATACG. It codes for CASSELAGAWDT. The CDR3 reads in full as CASSELAGAWDTQYF.

This clone was counted between two and nine times. From the germline J gene comes the end of the CDR3, since the read stops 3 residues before it. The chain recombines TRBV5-1 with TRBJ1-2; D is undetermined. Germline assignment: CDR1 SGHRS and CDR2 YFSETQ. CDR3 length equals 16 residues. CDR3 DNA, as far as it was read: TGCGCCAGCAGCTTGGTTAGCGGGAGGGCCCATGATGAC. Translating it yields CASSLVSGRAHDD. The entire CDR3 protein reads CASSLVSGRAHDDYTF.

This clone was recorded a few times. Possible read error: a much larger clone is one base away. The observed sequence ends 3 residues before the CDR3 terminus, with the missing tail filled in from the germline J gene. Distinct nucleotide sequences in the sample also encode this CDR3. J is TRBJ2-7 and V is TRBV5-6, with a weak D call TRBD2 (5 bases). Trimming removed 2 bases from V and 2 bases from J, with 11 bases in between. The germline gives CDR1 SGHDT, CDR2 YYEEEE. The CDR3 runs to 14 residues. The CDR3 reads CASSFSGVPYEQYF. CDR3 DNA (partial): TGTGCCAGCAGCTTCTCCGGGGTACCCTACGAG. Combining the CDR3 with reference TRBV5-6 and TRBJ2-7 gives the whole variable domain DAGVTQSPTHLIKTRGQQVTLRCSPKSGHDTVSWYQQALGQGPQFIFQYYEEEERQRGNFPDRFSGHQFPNYSSELNVNALLLGDSALYLCASSFSGVPYEQYFGPGTRLTVT.

The sample holds many counts of this clone. The CDR3 extends 3 residues past the end of the read, so its final part is completed from the germline J gene. The chain employs TRBV18 and TRBJ1-4, with a tentative D call TRBD1 (5 bases). In germline, CDR1 is KGHSH, CDR2 LQKENI. With 6 bases removed from V and 0 bases from J, the gap between germline ends came to 14 bases. This CDR3 spans 16 amino acids. CDR3: CASSQGSPSTNEKLFF. The CDR3 bases that were read are TGTGCCAGCTCGCAGGGTTCCCCTTCAACTAATGAAAAA.

This clone was observed many times. The covered CDR3 bases are TGCAGCGTAGGACAGGGAATCCACTACGAG. This encodes CSVGQGIHYE. The whole CDR3 sequence reads CSVGQGIHYEQYF. The chain is built from TRBV29-1 and TRBJ2-7; 8 nucleotides agree with TRBD1. The CDR3 end lies 3 residues beyond the end of the read and is filled in from the germline J gene. Losses at the gene ends were 6 bases for V and 3 bases for J; bases not matched to a gene: 7. The CDR3 is 13 residues long. Germline CDR1 reads SQVTM; CDR2 reads ANQGSEA.

Many counts were recorded for this clone. The read comes to an end 3 residues before the CDR3 does, leaving the germline J gene to fill in the end. This sequence joins TRBV19 and TRBJ1-2; 8 positions agree with TRBD1. This CDR3 is built from 12 residues. CDR1 and CDR2 from the germline V gene are LNHDA and SQIVND (reference sequence). The DNA read from the CDR3 is TGTGCCAGTACCCTGGACAGGGAAGGC. The encoded protein is CASTLDREG. The whole CDR3 reads CASTLDREGYTF. Based on the CDR3 plus reference TRBV19 and TRBJ1-2, the full variable domain is DGGITQSPKYLFRKEGQNVTLSCEQNLNHDAMYWYRQDPGQGLRLIYYSQIVNDFQKGDIAEGYSVSREKKESFPLTVTSAQKNPTAFYLCASTLDREGYTFGSGTRLTVV.

This clone was found many times. The observed sequence ends 3 residues before the CDR3 terminus, with the missing tail filled in from the germline J gene. The V and J genes are TRBV2 and TRBJ1-5, with D unclear. Germline V gives CDR1 SNHLY, CDR2 FYNNEI. Trimming cost V 1 base and J 3 bases, with 7 bases left between them. CDR3 length equals 14 residues. CDR3 DNA (partial): TGTGCCAGCAGTGAAGGGTGGGCCAATCAGCCC. This sequence encodes CASSEGWANQP. The CDR3 in its entirety is CASSEGWANQPQHF. The full variable domain, rest sourced from reference TRBV2 and TRBJ1-5, is EPEVTQTPSHQVTQMGQEVILRCVPISNHLYFYWYRQILGQKVEFLVSFYNNEISEKSEIFDDQFSVERPDGSNFTLKIRSTKLEDSAMYFCASSEGWANQPQHFGDGTRLSIL.